The entry below gives a single TCR beta chain sequence along with its context. What it recognizes is unknown. V lost 6 bases to trimming and J lost 4 bases; unmatched junction nucleotides: 2. The germline CDR1 and CDR2 sequences are MGHDK and SYGVNS. The CDR3 has 12 amino acids. The template for TCR beta VDJ and CDR3 sequence profiling was genomic DNA. One entry per CDR3 protein, called by TCRdb with MiXCR from the reads. There are fewer than 250,000 distinct CDR3 sequences in the sample; approximately 49% occur only once, and approximately 16% lies in the top ten. These data originate in a study of CD8+CD57+ T cells in acquired aplastic anemia. Study information: DNA from sorted CD4+ and CD8+ cells averaged 3.2 ug. For CD4+ cells, healthy donors had an average of approximately 11 million reads.

The study's findings and limits: The number of CD8+ CDR3 sequences shared by patients and controls was twenty-nine. With respect to CD8+ Simpson's diversity, patients and controls did not differ significantly.

The specimen sequenced was sorted CD4+, CD8+, or CD8+CD57+ T cells (not recorded which) from PBMCs. The chain couples TRBV25-1 to TRBJ2-5; 7 bases map to TRBD1. This clonotype was sampled from a human donor in good health, serving as a control. The CDR3 DNA is TGTGCCAGCAGCAGGGGGAGAGAGACCCAGTACTTC. Translated, it gives CASSRGRETQYF.